What follows is one T cell receptor (beta chain) and its context. Its antigen is unidentified. The data stem from a study of monozygotic twins with inflammatory bowel disease. The UMIs carried a 6-nucleotide sample barcode, and they were added by template switching. TCRdb re-called the 5' RACE reads and shows each CDR3 protein once, DNA omitted. Its listing shows some 440,000 distinct CDR3 sequences. The CDR3 runs to 16 residues. Per germline, CDR1 MNHNS and CDR2 SASEGT. Study-wide findings and caveats: Against healthy co-twins, IBD patients had lower TCRbeta diversity (measured by inverse Simpson). Possibly because of limited power, concordant and discordant twins showed no difference in repertoire similarity. Evidence failed to back one strong IBD-linked signal or clonotype.

The TCR was taken from a human donor with ulcerative colitis or Crohn's disease, or a healthy co-twin of an affected twin (not recorded which). The chain has TRBV6-1 and TRBJ1-1. Sequenced input: blood. This chain's CDR3 is CASSEMAHAANTEAFF.